This is a list of T cell receptor beta chains from one sample in a study of T cells of healthy individuals. TCRdb re-called the 5' RACE reads through MiXCR, storing one row per CDR3 protein. The table lists 65,000 to 95,000 distinct CDR3 sequences, more than 4.5% of them singletons. The receptors were gathered from a female donor in good health. Both conserved end residues are part of each CDR3. The D gene is left open where the match is weak. Clone size is stated in some rows and not others, as once, few, many or a class when expanded.

V	length	J	D	size	CDR3	DNA
TRBV6-5	15	TRBJ2-7	NA	many	CASSISLGDSYEQYF	TGTGCCAGCAGTATTTCCCTAGGCGACTCCTACGAGCAGTACTTC
TRBV12-3/TRBV12-4	17	TRBJ2-3	TRBD2	few	CASSLLAGMFPTDTQYF	TGTGCCAGCAGTTTGCTAGCGGGAATGTTTCCCACAGATACGCAGTATTTT
TRBV24-1	13	TRBJ1-2	NA	many	CATSELDSYGYTF	TGTGCCACCAGTGAATTGGACAGCTATGGCTACACCTTC
TRBV6-1	16	TRBJ2-4	TRBD2	many	CASSVEAGSAKNIQYF	TGTGCCAGCAGTGTGGAAGCGGGATCAGCCAAAAACATTCAGTACTTC
TRBV7-9	20	TRBJ2-4	TRBD2	many	CASSPGGLTSGPLAKNIQYF	TGTGCCAGCAGCCCAGGCGGCTTAACTAGCGGGCCTCTAGCCAAAAACATTCAGTACTTC
TRBV5-6	17	TRBJ1-5	NA	few	CASSFGQFRGSNQPQHF	TGTGCCAGCAGCTTCGGACAGTTTCGAGGTAGCAATCAGCCCCAGCATTTT
TRBV5-4	14	TRBJ1-2	NA	few	CASSLDTEGYGYTF	TGTGCCAGCAGCTTGGATACGGAGGGCTATGGCTACACCTTC
TRBV5-1	14	TRBJ2-1	NA	few	CASSFQDSRDEQFF	TGCGCCAGCAGCTTTCAGGACTCCCGGGATGAGCAGTTCTTC
TRBV6-2/TRBV6-3	14	TRBJ1-1	NA	many	CASSYRDMNTEAFF	TGTGCCAGCAGTTACAGGGATATGAACACTGAAGCTTTCTTT
TRBV6-1	14	TRBJ1-2	TRBD1	many	CASSRDRANYGYTF	TGTGCCAGCAGCCGGGACAGAGCTAACTATGGCTACACCTTC
TRBV30	11	TRBJ1-1	NA	NA	CAWSQAPEAFF	TGTGCCTGGAGTCAAGCCCCTGAAGCTTTCTTT
TRBV2	14	TRBJ1-2	NA	NA	CASRGTDSHNGYTF	TGTGCCAGCAGGGGCACGGACAGCCACAATGGCTACACCTTC
TRBV20-1	14	TRBJ2-7	NA	NA	CSARPFSGKGEQYF	TGCAGTGCTAGACCCTTTTCGGGAAAGGGAGAGCAGTACTTC
TRBV6-2/TRBV6-3	15	TRBJ2-3	TRBD2	many	CASSRRLAGLDTQYF	TGTGCCAGCAGTAGACGACTAGCGGGGCTGGATACGCAGTATTTT
TRBV6-5	16	TRBJ2-3	NA	NA	CASSYGVDSSTDTQYF	TGTGCCAGCAGTTACGGGGTCGACTCTAGCACAGATACGCAGTATTTT
TRBV2	14	TRBJ1-5	NA	few	CASSLGEVNQPQHF	TGTGCCAGCAGTTTAGGGGAAGTTAATCAGCCCCAGCATTTT
TRBV4-2	14	TRBJ1-1	NA	few	CASSQADPGTEAFF	TGTGCCAGCAGCCAAGCGGACCCGGGGACTGAAGCTTTCTTT
TRBV5-1	14	TRBJ1-1	NA	few	CASSSDSGWGEAFF	TGCGCCAGCAGCTCGGACAGTGGCTGGGGTGAAGCTTTCTTT
TRBV28	15	TRBJ2-1	NA	many	CASSTTPLTYNEQFF	TGTGCCAGCAGCACTACCCCCCTAACCTACAATGAGCAGTTCTTC
TRBV2	18	TRBJ2-7	TRBD2	many	CASSAGRAGGRFSYEQYF	TGTGCCAGCAGCGCTGGGAGAGCGGGAGGTCGCTTCTCCTACGAGCAGTACTTC
TRBV28	14	TRBJ2-3	NA	many	CASSKADSTDTQYF	TGTGCCAGCAGCAAGGCGGACAGCACAGATACGCAGTATTTT
TRBV6-5	11	TRBJ1-1	TRBD1	few	CASSSQGRAFF	TGTGCCAGCAGTTCACAGGGGCGAGCTTTCTTT
TRBV12-3/TRBV12-4	11	TRBJ2-3	NA	many	CASSSTDTQYF	TGTGCCAGCAGCAGCACAGATACGCAGTATTTT
TRBV6-2/TRBV6-3	17	TRBJ2-3	NA	many	CASSYNPGHDRTDTQYF	TGTGCCAGCAGTTACAATCCGGGACACGATCGCACAGATACGCAGTATTTT
TRBV11-2	15	TRBJ1-6	NA	few	CASSLAPGYNSPLHF	TGTGCCAGCAGCTTAGCACCCGGTTATAATTCACCCCTCCACTTT
TRBV6-1	14	TRBJ1-1	NA	many	CASSERTANTEAFF	TGTGCCAGCAGTGAACGGACGGCTAACACTGAAGCTTTCTTT
TRBV7-2	16	TRBJ1-6	TRBD1	many	CASSFGTGGYNSPLHF	TGTGCCAGCAGCTTCGGGACAGGGGGCTATAATTCACCCCTCCACTTT
TRBV5-1	12	TRBJ2-3	NA	once	CASSGETDTQYF	TGCGCCAGCAGTGGGGAGACAGATACGCAGTATTTT
TRBV6-5	15	TRBJ1-3	NA	few	CASSRGGDSGNTIYF	TGTGCCAGCAGTCGGGGTGGGGACTCAGGAAACACCATATATTTT
TRBV7-9	13	TRBJ2-4	NA	many	CASSLGTKNIQYF	TGTGCCAGCAGCTTAGGGACCAAAAACATTCAGTACTTC
TRBV11-1	13	TRBJ1-5	NA	NA	CASSTGRNQPQHF	TGTGCCAGCAGCACAGGGAGAAATCAGCCCCAGCATTTT
TRBV4-1	21	TRBJ2-4	TRBD2	many	CASSQTPGTSGRARTKNIQYF	TGCGCCAGCAGCCAAACCCCCGGGACTAGCGGGAGGGCTCGGACCAAAAACATTCAGTACTTC
TRBV11-3	16	TRBJ2-1	NA	NA	CASSLNYGSGYNEQFF	TGTGCCAGCAGCTTAAATTACGGGAGCGGGTACAATGAGCAGTTCTTC
TRBV10-3	13	TRBJ1-5	NA	many	CAVRPGVNQPQHF	TGTGCCGTCCGCCCCGGGGTCAATCAGCCCCAGCATTTT
TRBV12-3/TRBV12-4	14	TRBJ1-6	NA	few	CASSLDGYNSPLHF	TGTGCCAGCAGTTTGGACGGGTACAATTCACCCCTCCACTTT
TRBV7-2	13	TRBJ1-2	NA	many	CASSPGRGGGYTF	TGTGCCAGCAGCCCCGGGCGGGGGGGCGGCTACACCTTC
TRBV28	13	TRBJ2-7	TRBD1	few	CASSPTGGYEQYF	TGTGCCAGCAGCCCCACAGGGGGCTACGAGCAGTACTTC
TRBV7-2	14	TRBJ2-6	NA	many	CASSGTLGANVLTF	TGTGCCAGCAGCGGGACCCTTGGGGCCAACGTCCTGACTTTC
TRBV27	16	TRBJ1-2	TRBD1	NA	CASSLSRDRGRYGYTF	TGTGCCAGCAGTTTAAGCCGGGACAGGGGTCGGTATGGCTACACCTTC
TRBV12-3/TRBV12-4	15	TRBJ1-5	NA	NA	CASSFSGNYNQPQHF	TGTGCCAGCAGTTTTTCGGGGAATTACAATCAGCCCCAGCATTTT
TRBV7-9	13	TRBJ1-5	NA	NA	CASSLDGNQPQHF	TGTGCCAGCAGCTTAGACGGGAATCAGCCCCAGCATTTT
TRBV24-1	13	TRBJ2-1	NA	few	CATSDLRGALRFF	TGTGCCACCAGTGATTTGCGGGGGGCTCTTCGGTTCTTC
TRBV12-3/TRBV12-4	14	TRBJ2-1	TRBD1	NA	CASSLDRGRWEQFF	TGTGCCAGCAGTTTAGACAGGGGCCGGTGGGAGCAGTTCTTC
TRBV6-5	17	TRBJ2-5	TRBD2	many	CASSYSRTSGDQETQYF	TGTGCCAGCAGTTACTCCCGGACTAGCGGGGACCAAGAGACCCAGTACTTC
TRBV27	15	TRBJ2-7	TRBD1	few	CASKPQGAEIYEQYF	TGTGCCAGCAAGCCTCAGGGGGCGGAAATCTACGAGCAGTACTTC
TRBV30	14	TRBJ2-6	NA	NA	CAWKVLSGANVLTF	TGTGCCTGGAAAGTACTCTCTGGGGCCAACGTCCTGACTTTC
TRBV28	18	TRBJ2-2	NA	many	CASTSRVGGVSGTGELFF	TGTGCCAGCACCTCTCGAGTGGGAGGTGTGTCTGGCACCGGGGAGCTGTTTTTT
TRBV12-3/TRBV12-4	13	TRBJ2-3	NA	many	CASSLDRVDTQYF	TGTGCCAGCAGTTTGGATCGAGTAGATACGCAGTATTTT
TRBV28	15	TRBJ1-3	NA	NA	CASSSGPSSGNTIYF	TGTGCCAGCAGTTCGGGGCCGAGCTCTGGAAACACCATATATTTT
TRBV12-5	13	TRBJ1-3	NA	NA	CASGKSSGNTIYF	TGTGCTAGTGGGAAATCCTCTGGAAACACCATATATTTT